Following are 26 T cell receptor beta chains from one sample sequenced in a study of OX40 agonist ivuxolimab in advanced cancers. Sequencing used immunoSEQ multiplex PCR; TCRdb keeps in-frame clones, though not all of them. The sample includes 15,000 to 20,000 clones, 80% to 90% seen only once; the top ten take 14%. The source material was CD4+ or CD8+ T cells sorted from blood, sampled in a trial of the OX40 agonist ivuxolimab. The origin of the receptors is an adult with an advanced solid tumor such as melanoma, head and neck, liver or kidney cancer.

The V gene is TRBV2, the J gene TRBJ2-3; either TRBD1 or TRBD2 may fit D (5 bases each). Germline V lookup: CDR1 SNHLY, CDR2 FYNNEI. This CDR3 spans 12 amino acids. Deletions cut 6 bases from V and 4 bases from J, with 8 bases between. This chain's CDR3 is CASRQGADTQYF. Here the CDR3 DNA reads TGTGCCAGCAGGCAGGGAGCAGATACGCAGTATTTT.

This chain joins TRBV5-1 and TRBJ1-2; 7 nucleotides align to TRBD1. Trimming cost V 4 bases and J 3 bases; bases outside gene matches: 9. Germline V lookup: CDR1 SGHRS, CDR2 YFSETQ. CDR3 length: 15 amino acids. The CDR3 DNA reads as TGCGCCAGCAGCCCCCGGCCCGACAGGGACTATGGCTACACCTTC. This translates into CASSPRPDRDYGYTF. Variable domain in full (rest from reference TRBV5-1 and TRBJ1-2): KAGVTQTPRYLIKTRGQQVTLSCSPISGHRSVSWYQQTPGQGLQFLFEYFSETQRNKGNFPGRFSGRQFSNSRSEMNVSTLELGDSALYLCASSPRPDRDYGYTFGSGTRLTVV.

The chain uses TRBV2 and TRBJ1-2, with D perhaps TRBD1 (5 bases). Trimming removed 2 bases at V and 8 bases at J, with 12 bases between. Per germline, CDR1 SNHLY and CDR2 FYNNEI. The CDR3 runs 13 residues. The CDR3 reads CASSESQGWGYTF. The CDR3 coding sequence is TGTGCCAGCAGTGAAAGCCAGGGATGGGGCTACACCTTC. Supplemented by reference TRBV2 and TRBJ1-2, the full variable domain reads EPEVTQTPSHQVTQMGQEVILRCVPISNHLYFYWYRQILGQKVEFLVSFYNNEISEKSEIFDDQFSVERPDGSNFTLKIRSTKLEDSAMYFCASSESQGWGYTFGSGTRLTVV.

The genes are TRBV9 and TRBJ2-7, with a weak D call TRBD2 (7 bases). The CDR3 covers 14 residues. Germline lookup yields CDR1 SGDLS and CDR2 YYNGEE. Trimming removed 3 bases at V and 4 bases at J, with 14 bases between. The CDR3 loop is CASSEGGTTYEQYF. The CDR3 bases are TGTGCCAGCAGCGAGGGGGGGACTACATACGAGCAGTACTTC. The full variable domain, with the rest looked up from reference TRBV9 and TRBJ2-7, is DSGVTQTPKHLITATGQRVTLRCSPRSGDLSVYWYQQSLDQGLQFLIQYYNGEERAKGNILERFSAQQFPDLHSELNLSSLELGDSALYFCASSEGGTTYEQYFGPGTRLTVT.

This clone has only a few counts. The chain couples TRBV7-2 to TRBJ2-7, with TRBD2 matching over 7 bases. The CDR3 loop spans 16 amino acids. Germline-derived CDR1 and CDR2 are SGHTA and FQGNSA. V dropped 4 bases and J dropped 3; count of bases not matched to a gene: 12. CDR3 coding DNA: TGTGCCAGCAGCTACTTACCGGGACTATCATACTACGAGCAGTACTTC. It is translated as CASSYLPGLSYYEQYF.

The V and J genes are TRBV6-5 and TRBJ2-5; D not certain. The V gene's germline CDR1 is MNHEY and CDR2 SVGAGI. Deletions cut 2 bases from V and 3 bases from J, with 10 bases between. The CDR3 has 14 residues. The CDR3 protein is CASSYTLGKETQYF. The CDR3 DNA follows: TGTGCCAGCAGTTACACTTTGGGGAAAGAGACCCAGTACTTC.

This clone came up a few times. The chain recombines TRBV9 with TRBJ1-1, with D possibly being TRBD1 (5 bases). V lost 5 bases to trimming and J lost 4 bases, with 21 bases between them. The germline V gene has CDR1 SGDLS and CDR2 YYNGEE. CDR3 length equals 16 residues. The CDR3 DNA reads TGTGCCAGCAGGGCCCCGAAAGGGACGGGGGGCACTGAAGCTTTCTTT. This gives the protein CASRAPKGTGGTEAFF.

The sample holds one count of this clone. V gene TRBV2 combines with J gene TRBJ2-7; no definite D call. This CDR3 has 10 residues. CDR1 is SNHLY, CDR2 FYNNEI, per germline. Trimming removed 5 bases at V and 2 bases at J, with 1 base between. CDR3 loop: CASSPYEQYF. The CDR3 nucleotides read TGTGCCAGCAGTCCCTACGAGCAGTACTTC.

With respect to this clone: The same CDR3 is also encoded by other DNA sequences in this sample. The CDR3 DNA follows: TGCGCCAGCAGCCAAGGGGGCGCGGGCCGCACAGATACGCAGTATTTT. Translation gives CASSQGGAGRTDTQYF. The chain uses TRBV4-1 and TRBJ2-3, with D perhaps TRBD1 or TRBD2 (5 bases each). V was shortened by 1 base and J by 1 base, with 12 bases between the two germline ends. In germline, CDR1 is MGHRA, CDR2 YSYEKL. This CDR3 has 16 residues.

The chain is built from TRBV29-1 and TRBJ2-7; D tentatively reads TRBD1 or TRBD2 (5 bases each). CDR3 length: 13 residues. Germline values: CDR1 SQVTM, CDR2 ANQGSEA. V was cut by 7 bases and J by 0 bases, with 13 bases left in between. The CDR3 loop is CSARDPNSYEQYF. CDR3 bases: TGCAGCGCCCGGGACCCAAACTCCTACGAGCAGTACTTC.

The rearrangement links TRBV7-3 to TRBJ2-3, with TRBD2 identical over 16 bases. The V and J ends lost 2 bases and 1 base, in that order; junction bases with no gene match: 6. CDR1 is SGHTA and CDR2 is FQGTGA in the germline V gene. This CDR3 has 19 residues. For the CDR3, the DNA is TGTGCCAGCAGCTTAGGGACTAGCGGGAGGGCCGTGGGCACAGATACGCAGTATTTT. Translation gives CASSLGTSGRAVGTDTQYF.

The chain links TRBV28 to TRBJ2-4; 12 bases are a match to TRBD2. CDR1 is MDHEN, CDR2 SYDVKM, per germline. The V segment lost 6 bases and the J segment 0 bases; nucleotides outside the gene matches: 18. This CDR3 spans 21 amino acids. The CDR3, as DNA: TGTGCCAGCAGCGGACTAGCGGGAACGGGTGGGGAAGAAATAGCCAAAAACATTCAGTACTTC. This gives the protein CASSGLAGTGGEEIAKNIQYF. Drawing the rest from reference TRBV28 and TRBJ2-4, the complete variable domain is DVKVTQSSRYLVKRTGEKVFLECVQDMDHENMFWYRQDPGLGLRLIYFSYDVKMKEKGDIPEGYSVSREKKERFSLILESASTNQTSMYLCASSGLAGTGGEEIAKNIQYFGAGTRLSVL.

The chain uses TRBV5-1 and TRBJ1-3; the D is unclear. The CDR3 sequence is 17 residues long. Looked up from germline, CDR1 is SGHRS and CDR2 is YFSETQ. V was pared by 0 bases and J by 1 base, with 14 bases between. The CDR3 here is CASSLAGGIASGNTIYF. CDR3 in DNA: TGCGCCAGCAGCTTGGCCGGAGGGATTGCGTCTGGAAACACCATATATTTT.

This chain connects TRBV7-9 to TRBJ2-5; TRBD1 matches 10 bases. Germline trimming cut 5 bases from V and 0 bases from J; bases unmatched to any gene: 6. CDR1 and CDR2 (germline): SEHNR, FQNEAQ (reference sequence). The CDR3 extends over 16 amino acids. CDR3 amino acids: CASSPGTGEYQETQYF. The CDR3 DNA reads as TGTGCCAGCAGCCCAGGGACAGGGGAGTACCAAGAGACCCAGTACTTC.

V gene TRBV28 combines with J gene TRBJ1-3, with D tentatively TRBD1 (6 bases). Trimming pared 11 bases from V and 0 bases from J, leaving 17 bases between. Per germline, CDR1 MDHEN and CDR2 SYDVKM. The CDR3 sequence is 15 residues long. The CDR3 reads CAGSGGPFSGNTIYF. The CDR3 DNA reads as TGTGCCGGATCCGGGGGCCCTTTCTCTGGAAACACCATATATTTT.

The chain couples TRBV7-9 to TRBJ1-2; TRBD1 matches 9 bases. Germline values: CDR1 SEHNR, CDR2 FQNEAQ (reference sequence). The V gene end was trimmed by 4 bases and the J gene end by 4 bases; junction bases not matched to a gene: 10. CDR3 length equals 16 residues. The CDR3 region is CASSSLGGQGTYGYTF. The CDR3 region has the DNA TGTGCCAGCAGCTCGCTGGGGGGACAGGGCACCTATGGCTACACCTTC.

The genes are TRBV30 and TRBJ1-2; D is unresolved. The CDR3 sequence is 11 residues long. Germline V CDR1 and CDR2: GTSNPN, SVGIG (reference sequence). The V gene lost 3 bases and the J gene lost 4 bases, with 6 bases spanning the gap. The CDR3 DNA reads TGTGCCTGGAGGGCAGGCTATGGCTACACCTTC. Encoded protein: CAWRAGYGYTF.

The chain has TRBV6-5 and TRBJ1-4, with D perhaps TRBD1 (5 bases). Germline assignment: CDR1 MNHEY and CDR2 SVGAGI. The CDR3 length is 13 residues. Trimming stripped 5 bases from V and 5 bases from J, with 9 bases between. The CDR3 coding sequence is TGTGCCAGCAGTGCCGGGGGGAATGAAAAACTGTTTTTT. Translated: CASSAGGNEKLFF.

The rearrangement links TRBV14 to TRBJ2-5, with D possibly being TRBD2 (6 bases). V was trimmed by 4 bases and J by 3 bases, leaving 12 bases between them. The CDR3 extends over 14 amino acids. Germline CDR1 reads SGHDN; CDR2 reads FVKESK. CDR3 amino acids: CASSPKGLKETQYF. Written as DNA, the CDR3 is TGTGCCAGCAGCCCAAAGGGACTGAAAGAGACCCAGTACTTC.

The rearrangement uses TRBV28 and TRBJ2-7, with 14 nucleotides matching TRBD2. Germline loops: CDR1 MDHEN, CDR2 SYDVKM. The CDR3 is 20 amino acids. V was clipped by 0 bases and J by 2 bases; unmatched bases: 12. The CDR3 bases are TGTGCCAGCAGTTTATGGGGTTCGGGACTAGCGGGGGCCGCGACCTACGAGCAGTACTTC. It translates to CASSLWGSGLAGAATYEQYF.

The CDR3 here is CASSYSWQGGEQYF. The CDR3 nucleotides are TGTGCCAGCAGTTACTCGTGGCAGGGGGGCGAGCAGTACTTC. The chain joins TRBV6-6 to TRBJ2-7; tentative D call: TRBD1 (7 bases). The V gene's germline CDR1 is MNHNY and CDR2 SVGAGI (reference sequence). The CDR3 totals 14 residues. V gave up 0 bases and J gave up 6 bases, with 12 bases separating them.

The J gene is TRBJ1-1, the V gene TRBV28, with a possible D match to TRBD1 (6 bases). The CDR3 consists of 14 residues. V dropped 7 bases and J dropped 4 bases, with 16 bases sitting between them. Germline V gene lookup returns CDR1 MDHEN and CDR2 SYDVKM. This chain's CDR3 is CASMQGGVRTEAFF. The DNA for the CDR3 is TGTGCCAGCATGCAAGGGGGGGTTCGCACTGAAGCTTTCTTT.

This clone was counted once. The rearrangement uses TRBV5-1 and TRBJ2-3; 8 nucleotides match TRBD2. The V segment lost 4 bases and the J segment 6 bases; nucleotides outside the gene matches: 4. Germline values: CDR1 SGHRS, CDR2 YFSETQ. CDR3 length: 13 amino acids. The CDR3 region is CASSTGGADTQYF. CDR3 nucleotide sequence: TGCGCCAGCAGCACCGGGGGGGCGGATACGCAGTATTTT.

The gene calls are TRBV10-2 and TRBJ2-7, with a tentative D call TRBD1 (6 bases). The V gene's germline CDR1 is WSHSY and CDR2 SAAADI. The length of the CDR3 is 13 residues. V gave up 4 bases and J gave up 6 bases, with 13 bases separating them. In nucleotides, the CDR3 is TGCGCCAGCAGTGTTCAGGGGTCGGGCGAGCAGTACTTC. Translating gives CASSVQGSGEQYF.

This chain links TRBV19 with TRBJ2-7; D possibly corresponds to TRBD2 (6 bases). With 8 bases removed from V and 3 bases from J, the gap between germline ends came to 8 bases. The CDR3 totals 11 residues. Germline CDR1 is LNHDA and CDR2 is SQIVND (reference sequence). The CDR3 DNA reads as TGTGCCAGTCGCGGGGTCTACGAGCAGTACTTC. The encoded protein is CASRGVYEQYF.

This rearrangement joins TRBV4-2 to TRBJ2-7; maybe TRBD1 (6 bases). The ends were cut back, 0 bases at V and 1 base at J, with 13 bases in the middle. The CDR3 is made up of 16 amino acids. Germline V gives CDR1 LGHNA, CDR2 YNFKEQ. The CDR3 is CASSQDGDTLSYEQYF. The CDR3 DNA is TGTGCCAGCAGCCAAGATGGGGACACACTTTCCTACGAGCAGTACTTC.